These T cell receptor beta chains were read from a single sample in a study of T cells expressing NK-cell markers. Reprocessing the 5' RACE reads, TCRdb reports a single entry for every CDR3 protein and omits DNA. This table holds roughly 280,000 distinct CDR3 sequences. The sequencing input was blood T cells: a sorted CD56 or NKG2C T cell subset, CD4+ or CD8+ T cells, or bulk PBMC T cells (not recorded which). Every receptor here comes from a young man in good health. The CDR3 runs from the conserved cysteine through the conserved F or W.

j_call v_call cdr3_aa
TRBJ2-5 TRBV5-4 CASSWTGTGARETQYF
TRBJ2-7 TRBV20-1 CSASPGSYEQYF
TRBJ2-5 TRBV12-3/TRBV12-4 CASSLFFIGQEETQYF
TRBJ2-3 TRBV12-3/TRBV12-4 CASGSGSYTDTQYF
TRBJ1-3 TRBV16 CASSPTSGNTIYF
TRBJ2-4 TRBV20-1 CSAPGTSGNIQYF
TRBJ1-6 TRBV6-2/TRBV6-3 CASSNWGGRYNSPLHF
TRBJ2-1 TRBV20-1 CSASHFGQAVNEQFF
TRBJ2-2 TRBV29-1 CSVSGPGYPGELFF
TRBJ2-3 TRBV7-8 CASSFSETTADTQYF
TRBJ2-1 TRBV7-9 CASSLGGLAGTYNEQFF
TRBJ2-2 TRBV2 CASSSGGWELFF
TRBJ2-1 TRBV12-3/TRBV12-4 CASSLSGRRGSSYNEQFF
TRBJ2-7 TRBV28 CASSPPAWDNNPYEQYF
TRBJ2-1 TRBV4-3 CASSQGRVSNEQFF
TRBJ2-1 TRBV1 CTSSQVRESGLYNEQFF
TRBJ2-7 TRBV12-3/TRBV12-4 CASSRSTSFLSYEQYF
TRBJ2-6 TRBV21-1 CASSKVTGLGSGANVLTF
TRBJ2-3 TRBV20-1 CSANSAGATDTQYF
TRBJ1-1 TRBV12-5 CASGLLLNPGVRNTEAFF
TRBJ1-4 TRBV14 CASSRGSNSGEKLFF
TRBJ2-3 TRBV12-3/TRBV12-4 CASKRTDTQYF
TRBJ2-1 TRBV5-4 CASSKDREYNEQFF
TRBJ2-1 TRBV20-1 CSASSLVGQFF
TRBJ2-3 TRBV5-1 CASSNPRGARTDTQYF
TRBJ2-4 TRBV4-3 CASSQESNNIQYF
TRBJ2-5 TRBV7-8 CASRQRWGAQETQYF
TRBJ2-5 TRBV29-1 CSVEDWAGLKKETQYF
TRBJ2-1 TRBV19 CASRGPGLVSYNEQFF
TRBJ1-2 TRBV2 CASSEGQDYGYTF
TRBJ2-5 TRBV6-5 CASSWAAQQETQYF
TRBJ2-2 TRBV7-2 CATPPRGRTNTGELFF
TRBJ2-3 TRBV6-4 CASSATSGSADTQYF
TRBJ2-1 TRBV20-1 CSAILAGGPGGYNEQFF
TRBJ2-1 TRBV6-1 CASSLPGTGFHNEQFF
TRBJ2-1 TRBV20-1 CSAISFSDEQFF
TRBJ1-1 TRBV23-1 CASSQSLTGTPRPTEAFF
TRBJ2-7 TRBV18 CASSPKSGTAYREQYF
TRBJ1-1 TRBV9 CASSVGWDTEAFF
TRBJ2-7 TRBV20-1 CSASPGTLGYEQYF
TRBJ2-5 TRBV28 CASLLPGTAQETQYF
TRBJ2-1 TRBV7-2 CASSLVGGRSDEQFF
TRBJ2-1 TRBV6-2/TRBV6-3 CASSYYAGADNEQFF
TRBJ2-7 TRBV29-1 CSVEDGLAFEQYF
TRBJ1-5 TRBV12-3/TRBV12-4 CASSIVTGAFLGQPQHF
TRBJ2-3 TRBV12-3/TRBV12-4 CASTETSGRIDTQYF
TRBJ2-1 TRBV9 CASSVDHEDEQFF
TRBJ2-3 TRBV10-3 CAISEVPSGDTQYF
TRBJ1-2 TRBV20-1 CSSKGDRGNYGYTF
TRBJ2-3 TRBV12-3/TRBV12-4 CASSLQMAGIHTDTQYF
TRBJ1-1 TRBV4-2 CASSQAVGPAEAFF
TRBJ2-5 TRBV11-2 CASSLDRSRHWYQETQYF
TRBJ2-5 TRBV29-1 CSVEVGGSETQYF
TRBJ2-6 TRBV12-3/TRBV12-4 CASSLGGTRSGANVLTF
TRBJ1-1 TRBV19 CASSTPTLMNTEAFF
TRBJ2-2 TRBV7-8 CASSKTSGRAGTGELFF
TRBJ1-1 TRBV7-9 CASSFYGGNTEAFF